Below are 21 T cell receptor beta chains sequenced from a single sample in a study of T cell responses to AZD1222 COVID-19 vaccine. Method: immunoSEQ multiplex PCR; TCRdb's copy keeps in-frame clones and lacks some. Of approximately 50,000 clones listed, 70% to 90% are singletons. Specimen: peripheral blood, collected 28 days after the second AZD1222 dose. Source of these receptors: an adult who received the AZD1222 COVID-19 vaccine.

This sequence joins TRBV15 and TRBJ1-1; 9 positions agree with TRBD1. The CDR3 consists of 12 residues. Germline-derived CDR1 and CDR2 are LNHNV and YYDKDF (reference sequence). Trimming took 1 base from V and 11 from J; bases not matched to a gene: 2. The CDR3 sequence is CATSRGDREAFF. CDR3 nucleotides: TGTGCCACCAGCAGAGGGGACAGGGAGGCTTTCTTT.

The chain couples TRBV4-1 to TRBJ1-5, with 9 bases lining up with TRBD1. V dropped 2 bases and J dropped 2; count of bases not matched to a gene: 7. CDR1 and CDR2 (germline): MGHRA, YSYEKL. The CDR3 consists of 17 residues. CDR3 in DNA: TGCGCCAGCAGCCAATCGGGACAGGGATTAGGCAATCAGCCCCAGCATTTT. Its translation: CASSQSGQGLGNQPQHF.

This chain connects TRBV18 to TRBJ2-1, with 12 bases fitting TRBD2. This CDR3 contains 18 residues. In germline, CDR1 is KGHSH, CDR2 LQKENI. The V gene end was trimmed by 0 bases and the J gene end by 5 bases; junction bases not matched to a gene: 8. The CDR3 DNA reads TGTGCCAGCTCACCACCCGGCCTAGCGGGAGGGAGTAACAATGAGCAGTTCTTC. This sequence encodes CASSPPGLAGGSNNEQFF.

A single count supports this clone. The rearrangement uses TRBV5-1 and TRBJ2-4; 12 bases align to TRBD2. V shed 6 bases, J shed 8 bases, and the junction held 9 bases outside the gene matches. This CDR3 spans 15 amino acids. In germline, CDR1 is SGHRS, CDR2 YFSETQ. This CDR3 is CASKSLAGGSYIQYF. Here the CDR3 DNA reads TGCGCCAGCAAATCACTAGCGGGAGGTAGTTACATTCAGTACTTC.

This clone was seen just once. The chain links TRBV5-1 to TRBJ2-2; D may be TRBD1 or TRBD2 (5 bases each). V lost 2 bases and J lost 3, with 17 bases in between. The CDR3 covers 17 residues. Germline-derived CDR1 and CDR2 are SGHRS and YFSETQ. In nucleotides, the CDR3 is TGCGCCAGCAGCTTAATTTCGTGGGGGAAGGACACCGGGGAGCTGTTTTTT. It encodes CASSLISWGKDTGELFF.

The CDR3 nucleotides are TGCGCCAGCAGCACCCTCAGACAGAGCACTGAAGCTTTCTTT. It encodes CASSTLRQSTEAFF. The V gene is TRBV5-1, the J gene TRBJ1-1, with D tentatively TRBD1 (5 bases). CDR1 SGHRS and CDR2 YFSETQ come from the germline V gene. Trimming took 4 bases from V and 4 from J, leaving 14 bases between them. The CDR3 has 14 residues.

This clone rates as medium-sized. This chain links TRBV21-1 with TRBJ2-5; TRBD2, as called in the table, went unchecked against the DNA. TRBV21-1 is listed as a pseudogene. CDR3 size: 14 residues. CDR3 in DNA: TGTGCCAGCAGCAAAAAAAGCGGGAGGGAGACCCAGTACTTC. Its protein is CASSKKSGRETQYF.

V gene TRBV7-2 combines with J gene TRBJ2-7; tentatively, D is TRBD2 (5 bases). This CDR3 contains 16 residues. The V end was cut by 5 bases, the J end by 0 bases, with 17 bases between. Germline V gene lookup returns CDR1 SGHTA and CDR2 FQGNSA. The CDR3 sequence: CASSLGGGYPSYEQYF. The CDR3, as DNA: TGTGCCAGCAGCCTTGGCGGAGGTTACCCCTCCTACGAGCAGTACTTC.

V gene TRBV28 combines with J gene TRBJ2-7; D not certain. The CDR3 is 12 residues long. Germline V CDR1 and CDR2: MDHEN, SYDVKM. V was cut by 6 bases and J by 2 bases, with 8 bases left in between. CDR3 DNA sequence: TGTGCCAGCAGAGGCTATACCTACGAGCAGTACTTC. Its translation is CASRGYTYEQYF.

Only a few counts were recorded for this clone. This sequence joins TRBV3-1 (or the pseudogene TRBV3-2) and TRBJ2-1, with no clear D. Germline CDR1 is LGHDT and CDR2 is YNNKEL (reference sequence). The CDR3 consists of 15 residues. V was pared by 4 bases and J by 0 bases, with 10 bases between. The CDR3 is CASSPDPSSYNEQFF. CDR3 nucleotides: TGTGCCAGCAGCCCGGACCCGAGCTCCTACAATGAGCAGTTCTTC.

The chain couples TRBV28 to TRBJ2-1, with TRBD2 matching over 8 bases. The CDR3 is 16 residues long. Germline V gives CDR1 MDHEN, CDR2 SYDVKM. V shed 5 bases and J 0 bases; nucleotides not matched to a gene: 6. The CDR3 loop is CASSDSGAGSYNEQFF. The CDR3 coding sequence is TGTGCCAGCAGTGATAGCGGGGCAGGCTCCTACAATGAGCAGTTCTTC.

The rearrangement links TRBV24-1 to TRBJ1-5; D perhaps matches TRBD1 (5 bases). The CDR3 contains 12 residues. V was clipped by 4 bases and J by 9 bases, with 9 bases between them. The germline V gene has CDR1 KGHDR and CDR2 SFDVKD. The CDR3 loop is CATSDRDRPQHF. The CDR3 region has the DNA TGTGCCACCAGTGACCGGGACCGGCCCCAGCATTTT.

The gene calls are TRBV28 and TRBJ2-3; D may be TRBD2 (7 bases). Germline assignment: CDR1 MDHEN and CDR2 SYDVKM. The V end was cut by 2 bases, the J end by 7 bases, with 16 bases between. The CDR3 sequence is 15 residues long. The CDR3 here is CASSLGRGLVNTQYF. The CDR3 coding sequence is TGTGCCAGCAGTTTAGGGCGGGGGCTTGTGAATACGCAGTATTTT. Full variable domain (outside the CDR3, taken from reference TRBV28 and TRBJ2-3): DVKVTQSSRYLVKRTGEKVFLECVQDMDHENMFWYRQDPGLGLRLIYFSYDVKMKEKGDIPEGYSVSREKKERFSLILESASTNQTSMYLCASSLGRGLVNTQYFGPGTRLTVL.

The sample holds one count of this clone. V and J are TRBV19 and TRBJ1-1; tentative D call: TRBD1 (6 bases). Per germline, CDR1 LNHDA and CDR2 SQIVND (reference sequence). This CDR3 has 12 amino acids. V shed 4 bases and J shed 6 bases, with 9 bases lying between them. The CDR3 bases are TGTGCCAGTAGTAAAAACAGGGCTGAAGCTTTCTTT. Its protein is CASSKNRAEAFF. The entire variable domain, with the rest obtained from reference TRBV19 and TRBJ1-1, is as follows: DGGITQSPKYLFRKEGQNVTLSCEQNLNHDAMYWYRQDPGQGLRLIYYSQIVNDFQKGDIAEGYSVSREKKESFPLTVTSAQKNPTAFYLCASSKNRAEAFFGQGTRLTVV.

The chain couples TRBV28 to TRBJ2-5; 8 bases are a match to TRBD2. The CDR3 has 14 residues. The germline V gene has CDR1 MDHEN and CDR2 SYDVKM. Trimming removed 3 bases from V and 9 bases from J; junction bases left unmatched: 9. CDR3 sequence reads: CASSLQSGRWAQYF. In nucleotides, the CDR3 is TGTGCCAGCAGTTTGCAGAGCGGGAGATGGGCCCAGTACTTC.

The V call is TRBV10-3, the J call TRBJ2-7; 7 nucleotides match TRBD2. This CDR3 has 14 residues. Germline CDR1 is ENHRY and CDR2 is SYGVKD. J was trimmed by 0 bases and V by 5 bases; bases with no gene match: 4. The CDR3 protein is CAISLGGSSYEQYF. CDR3 DNA: TGTGCCATCAGTTTGGGGGGGAGCTCCTACGAGCAGTACTTC.

J is TRBJ2-7 and V is TRBV21-1; the D call TRBD2 from the table was never checked on the DNA. TRBV21-1 corresponds to a pseudogene. CDR3 size: 14 residues. The CDR3 loop is CASSAAPVSYEQYF. The CDR3 DNA sequence: TGTGCCAGCAGCGCCGCCCCGGTTTCCTACGAGCAGTACTTC.

The chain recombines TRBV11-2 with TRBJ2-3; D is possibly TRBD2 (5 bases). Germline assignment: CDR1 SGHAT and CDR2 FQNNGV. The CDR3 runs 14 residues. V lost 1 base, J lost 5 bases, and 10 bases lay in between. For the CDR3, the DNA is TGTGCCAGCAGCTTAGTTAGCGACAAAGATACGCAGTATTTT. This translates into CASSLVSDKDTQYF.

This chain uses TRBV7-8 with TRBJ1-2; D is uncertain. The CDR3 is 16 amino acids. V shed 5 bases and J shed 2 bases, with 18 bases lying between them. Germline CDR1 is SGHVS and CDR2 is FQNEAQ. The CDR3 spells CASSPTRLSGNYGYTF. CDR3 sequence (DNA): TGTGCCAGCAGCCCAACACGGTTGTCGGGGAACTATGGCTACACCTTC.

This sequence joins TRBV7-2 and TRBJ2-5; no clear D. In germline, CDR1 is SGHTA, CDR2 FQGNSA. The CDR3 sequence is 13 residues long. The V gene lost 1 base and the J gene lost 3 bases, with 6 bases spanning the gap. The CDR3, as DNA: TGTGCCAGCAGCTTAGTAGATAAAGAGACCCAGTACTTC. Translating gives CASSLVDKETQYF.

This sequence joins TRBV2 and TRBJ1-2; D not certain. The CDR3 extends over 12 amino acids. Germline values: CDR1 SNHLY, CDR2 FYNNEI. V dropped 8 bases and J dropped 4 bases, with 11 bases sitting between them. DNA of the CDR3: TGTGCCAGCGGCCGGTACGGCTATGGCTACACCTTC. The encoded protein is CASGRYGYGYTF.